The clone carrying this T cell receptor (beta chain) showed up many times. Antigen: not known. This specimen comes from a study of early T cells in non-severe SARS-CoV-2 infection. Across the study: Unpaired chains resulted from sequencing bulk RNA of unsorted whole blood.

Individual cDNA molecules carried attached unique molecular identifiers. From the 5' RACE reads, TCRdb called clonotypes with MiXCR, one entry per CDR3 protein. The table has around 50,000 distinct CDR3 sequences, over 10% seen once. Study-level results: A preference for anti-spike CD8 responses marked VDJdb matching, which missed private and CD4 specificities.

The sequencing sample was made of whole blood. The sequence was obtained from an adult who was a healthcare worker with PCR-confirmed SARS-CoV-2 infection or an uninfected control (not recorded which).

The CDR3 sequence is CASSFTGAGEDEQYF. Here the CDR3 DNA reads TGCGCCAGCAGCTTCACGGGAGCGGGAGAGGACGAGCAGTACTTC. The chain combines TRBV5-1 with TRBJ2-7, with TRBD2 identical over 8 bases. Germline lookup yields CDR1 SGHRS and CDR2 YFSETQ. There are 15 residues in the CDR3. With 2 bases clipped from V and 5 bases from J, the junction kept 9 bases outside the gene matches.